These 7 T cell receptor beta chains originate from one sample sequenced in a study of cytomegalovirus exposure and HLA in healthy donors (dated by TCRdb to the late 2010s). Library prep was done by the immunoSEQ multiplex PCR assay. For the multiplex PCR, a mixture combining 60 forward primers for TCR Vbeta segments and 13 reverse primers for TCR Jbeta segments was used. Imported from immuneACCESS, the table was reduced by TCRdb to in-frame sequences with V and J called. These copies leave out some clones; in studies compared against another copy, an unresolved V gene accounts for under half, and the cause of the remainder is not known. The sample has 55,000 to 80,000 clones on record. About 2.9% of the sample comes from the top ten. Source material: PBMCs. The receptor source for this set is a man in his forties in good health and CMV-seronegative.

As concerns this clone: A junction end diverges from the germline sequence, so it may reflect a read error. The CDR3 coding sequence is TGCAGCGTTTCCACAGGGCGACCGGGAAGGGGATTT. As protein: CSVSTGRPGRGF. The rearrangement joins TRBV29-1 to TRBJ1-1, with D possibly TRBD1 on 6 matching bases. CDR1 is SQVTM and CDR2 is ANQGSEA in the germline V gene. The CDR3 covers 12 residues.

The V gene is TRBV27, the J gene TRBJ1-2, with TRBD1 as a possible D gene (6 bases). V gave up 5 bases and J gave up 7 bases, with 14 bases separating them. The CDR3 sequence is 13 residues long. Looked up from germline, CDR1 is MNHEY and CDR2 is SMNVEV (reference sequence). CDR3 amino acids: CASSPTGNGGYTF. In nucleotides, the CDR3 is TGTGCCAGCAGTCCCACAGGGAACGGTGGCTACACCTTC.

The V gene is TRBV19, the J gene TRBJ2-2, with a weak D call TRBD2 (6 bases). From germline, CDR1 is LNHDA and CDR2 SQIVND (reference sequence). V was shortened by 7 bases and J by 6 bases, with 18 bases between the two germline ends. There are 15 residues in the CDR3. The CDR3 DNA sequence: TGTGCCAGTATCCGGAGGGCAGGGAGTTCCGGGGAGCTGTTTTTT. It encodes CASIRRAGSSGELFF. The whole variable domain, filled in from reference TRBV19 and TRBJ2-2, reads DGGITQSPKYLFRKEGQNVTLSCEQNLNHDAMYWYRQDPGQGLRLIYYSQIVNDFQKGDIAEGYSVSREKKESFPLTVTSAQKNPTAFYLCASIRRAGSSGELFFGEGSRLTVL.

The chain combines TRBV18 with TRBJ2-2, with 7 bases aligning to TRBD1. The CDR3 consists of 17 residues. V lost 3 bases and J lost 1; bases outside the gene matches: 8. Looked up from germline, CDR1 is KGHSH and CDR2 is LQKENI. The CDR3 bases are TGTGCCAGCTCACCGGTACGTGGGACAGAGAACACCGGGGAGCTGTTTTTT. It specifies CASSPVRGTENTGELFF.

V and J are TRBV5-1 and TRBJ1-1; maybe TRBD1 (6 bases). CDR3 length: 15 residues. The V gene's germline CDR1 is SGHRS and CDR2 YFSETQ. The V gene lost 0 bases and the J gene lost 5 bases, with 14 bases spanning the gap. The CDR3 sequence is CASSLEDSLLTEAFF. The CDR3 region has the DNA TGCGCCAGCAGCTTGGAGGACAGTTTGTTGACTGAAGCTTTCTTT.

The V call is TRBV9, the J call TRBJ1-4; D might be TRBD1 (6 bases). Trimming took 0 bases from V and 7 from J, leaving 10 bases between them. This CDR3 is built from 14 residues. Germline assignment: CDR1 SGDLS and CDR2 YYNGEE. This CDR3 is CASSVAGAGEKLFF. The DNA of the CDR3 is TGTGCCAGCAGCGTAGCAGGGGCAGGTGAAAAACTGTTTTTT.

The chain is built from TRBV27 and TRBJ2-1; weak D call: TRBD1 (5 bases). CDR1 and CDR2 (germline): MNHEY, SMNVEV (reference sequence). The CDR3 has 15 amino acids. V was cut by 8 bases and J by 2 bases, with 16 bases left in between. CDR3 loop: CASCRQPVAYNEQFF. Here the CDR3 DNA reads TGTGCCAGCTGCAGACAGCCTGTCGCCTACAATGAGCAGTTCTTC.